This TCR beta chain was recorded in a study of blood T cell repertoires in COVID-19. Clones were read by immunoSEQ multiplex PCR, and TCRdb kept only the in-frame ones, dropping some. The sample includes some 200,000 clones, roughly nine tenths of them seen just once. The CDR3 is made up of 16 amino acids. Germline-derived CDR1 and CDR2 are SGHTA and FQGNSA. The trim removed 1 base at V and 12 bases at J, leaving 10 bases unmatched. This TCR was recovered from a woman in her 70s with acute or convalescent COVID-19. Sequences were obtained from peripheral blood. The genes are TRBV7-2 and TRBJ2-1; 12 bases fit TRBD2. CDR3 loop: CASSLGSSGGVLAQFF. For the CDR3, the DNA is TGTGCCAGCAGCTTAGGGTCTAGCGGGGGGGTATTGGCGCAGTTCTTC.